A single T cell receptor beta chain is shown here with its context. Peripheral blood was drawn, around 9.3 milliliters per donor. The data were taken from a study of blood T cells in healthy people across ages. It was with a sample-barcoded 5' primer and a J-beta primer mix that a second PCR of roughly 7 to 12 cycles was run. TCRdb re-analysed the 5' RACE reads in MiXCR, keeping a single row per CDR3 protein. Among roughly 800,000 distinct CDR3 sequences listed, 25% were seen once. These sequences were also reported in another study, on T cells of mothers and their children.

The origin of this receptor is a boy younger than 18 in good health. Specimen: blood.

CDR3 nucleotides: TGTGCCAGCAGTTTATCCCCCCTTTTAGCGGCCTCCTACAATGAGCAGTTCTTC. Protein sequence: CASSLSPLLAASYNEQFF. This rearrangement joins TRBV28 to TRBJ2-1; perhaps TRBD2 as D (6 bases). The CDR3 has 18 amino acids. Germline loops: CDR1 MDHEN, CDR2 SYDVKM. Trimming cost V 1 base and J 0 bases, with 16 bases left between them.